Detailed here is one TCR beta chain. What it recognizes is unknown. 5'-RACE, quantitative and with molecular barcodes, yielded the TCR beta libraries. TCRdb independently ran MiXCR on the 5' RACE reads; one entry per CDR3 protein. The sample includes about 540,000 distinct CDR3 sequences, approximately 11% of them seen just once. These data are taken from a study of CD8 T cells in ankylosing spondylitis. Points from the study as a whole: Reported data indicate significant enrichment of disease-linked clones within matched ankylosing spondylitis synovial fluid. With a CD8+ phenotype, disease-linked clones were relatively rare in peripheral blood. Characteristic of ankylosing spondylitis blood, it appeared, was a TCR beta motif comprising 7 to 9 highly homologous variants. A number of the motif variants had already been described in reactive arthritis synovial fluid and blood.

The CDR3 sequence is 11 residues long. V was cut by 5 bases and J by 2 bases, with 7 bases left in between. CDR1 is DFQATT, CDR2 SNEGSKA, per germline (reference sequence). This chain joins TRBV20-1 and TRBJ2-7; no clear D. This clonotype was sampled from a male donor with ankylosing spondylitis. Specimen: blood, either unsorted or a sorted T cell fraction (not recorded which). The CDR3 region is CSAQATYEQYF. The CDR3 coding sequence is TGCAGTGCTCAGGCCACCTACGAGCAGTACTTC.